The present T cell receptor beta chain was sequenced within a study of T cell repertoires in cytomegalovirus infection. A note on this clonotype: The antigen is not known.

TCRdb passed the reads through MiXCR, listing each CDR3 protein once. The data contain approximately 600,000 distinct CDR3 sequences, 35% to 50% of them singletons. Looked up from germline, CDR1 is SGHTA and CDR2 is FQGNSA. There are 15 residues in the CDR3. V was pared by 1 base and J by 9 bases, with 16 bases between. V and J are TRBV7-2 and TRBJ1-5; no firm D call. The sample consisted of cultured PBMCs, taken from culture after CMV antigen stimulation. This receptor was identified in a human donor in good health (CMV status not recorded). Some clones in this sample may be carry-over from other donors' samples. Here the CDR3 reads CASSLGRRYHLPQHF. CDR3 DNA: TGTGCCAGCAGCTTAGGACGGAGGTACCATCTGCCCCAGCATTTT.